This TCR beta chain originates from a study of naive and memory T cell subsets (dated by TCRdb to 2016 to 2017). The study in broad terms: In the figure summarizing the skin biopsy and whole blood samples, ten or so blood donors, 7 tuberculin skin test biopsies and 3 saline control biopsies were reported. Skin biopsies were collected from tuberculin skin test sites or from saline-injected control sites and were processed for RNA extraction as previously described. PCR2 was typically run as a SYBR Green qPCR and stopped at a set threshold, although low-input samples could use end-point PCR of around 6 cycles instead. The study at large found these results: Higher TCR numbers at tuberculin skin test sites were interpreted as T cell infiltration of a delayed type IV hypersensitivity reaction. The paper did not give details of skin biopsy collection and RNA processing, instead referencing earlier studies for those details. The RNA-based method was acknowledged as potentially sensitive to TCR transcript changes with T cell activation and differentiation. TCR sequences were reportedly recovered from both types of skin biopsy, with far more TCRs being found at tuberculin skin test sites.

This clonotype was counted a few times. Its cognate antigen has yet to be identified. The input lacks base qualities; no much larger clone sits a single base away. The treatment or condition label corresponds to: skin biopsy from PPD injection site in Mantoux-positive individual. The study described a robust, sensitive protocol for amplifying, sequencing and analyzing TCRs, using 3' ligation of a UMI-containing oligonucleotide to TCR cDNA. Tuberculin skin test biopsies were obtained from sites injected with PPD in individuals who had a positive Mantoux test. Total RNA, without cell sorting, was DNase treated with RQ1 DNase before reverse transcription, targeting roughly 1 to 1000 ng input. Skin biopsy and whole blood libraries were made to test pipeline robustness in samples where T cells form a minority population. In the germline V gene (reference sequence), CDR1 corresponds to LNHDA and CDR2 to SQIVND. Trimming takes 0 bases from V and 0 bases from J, and the germline ends sit 9 bases apart. The CDR3, from cysteine to phenylalanine, totals 16 residues. Kept here is only the CDR3 DNA, which spans 48 bases and is read in frame from base 1.

The library was produced with UMI-ligation and nested PCR. The ligated cDNA was amplified in four rounds of PCR with nested alpha and beta constant region primers together with the SP2 primer. For the blood and skin samples, TCR RNA was reverse transcribed with SuperScript IV using primers for the alpha and beta constant regions. Using T4 RNA ligase 1, an oligonucleotide carrying both the Illumina SP2 primer and a UMI was ligated onto the 3' end of the cDNA. To prevent hairpin formation, the 12-nucleotide UMI was made up of two random hexamers with an eight-base spacer between them. From the second PCR onward, the TCR alpha and beta chain libraries were handled separately, and dual indexing was used for multiplexing. After pooling, the indexed libraries were analyzed by capillary electrophoresis and sequenced on either an Illumina MiSeq or NextSeq. PhiX DNA at about 4.5-7.5% was added to the libraries to raise base diversity and improve cluster recognition. Under the source paper's analysis protocol: Demultiplexor extracted UMIs from read 2, combined them with read 1 TCR sequence, and split reads by sample indices. Decombinator identified V and J genes and V-J junctions, assigning each TCR a five-part identifier including V and J deletions. UMIs were used by Collapsinator to correct sequencing errors and PCR amplification heterogeneity, so that a UMI-based abundance was obtained for each TCR. CDR3Translator turned identifiers into nucleotide sequence, translated that sequence into amino acids, and pulled out CDR3 regions based on terminal motifs. Error-corrected counts of alpha and beta TCRs from blood and skin were compared after being normalized to the amount of input RNA. TCRdb applied fastp at Q25 and MiXCR to the public reads, then kept only in-frame beta chains. When rows share a CDR3 protein, they turn into one entry using the most common DNA and genes. It is TCRdb's table, rather than the study itself, that gives the V and J calls and clone size. The sample table holds 30,000 to 35,000 distinct CDR3 sequences, of which less than 8.5% were seen once. Over 3% of the sample is taken by the ten largest.

The source is an adult in good health. The rearranged segments are TRBV19 and TRBJ2-4; the D gene is unclear. The sequencing used skin, collected from a tuberculin skin test site. The CDR3 protein is CASSIEDVLAKNIQYF. The DNA sequence reads TGTGCCAGTAGTATAGAAGACGTCTTAGCCAAAAACATTCAGTACTTC.